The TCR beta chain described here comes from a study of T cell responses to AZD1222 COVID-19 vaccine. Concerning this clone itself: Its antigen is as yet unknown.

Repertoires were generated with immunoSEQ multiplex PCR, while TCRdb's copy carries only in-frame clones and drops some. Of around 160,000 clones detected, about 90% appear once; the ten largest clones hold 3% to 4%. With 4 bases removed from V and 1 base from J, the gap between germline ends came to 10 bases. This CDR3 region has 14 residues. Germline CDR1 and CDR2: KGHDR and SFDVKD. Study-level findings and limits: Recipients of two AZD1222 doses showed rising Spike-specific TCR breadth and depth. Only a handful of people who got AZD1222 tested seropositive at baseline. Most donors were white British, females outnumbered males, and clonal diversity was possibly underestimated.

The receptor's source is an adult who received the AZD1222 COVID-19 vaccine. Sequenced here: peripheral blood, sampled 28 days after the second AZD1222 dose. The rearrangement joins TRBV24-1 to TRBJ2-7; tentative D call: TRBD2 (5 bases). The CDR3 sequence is CATSEAGGSYEQYF. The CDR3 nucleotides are TGTGCCACCAGTGAGGCTGGAGGTTCCTACGAGCAGTACTTC.